The next 9 T cell receptor beta chains were all read from a single sample in a study of blood T cell repertoires in COVID-19. Clones were read by immunoSEQ multiplex PCR, and TCRdb kept only the in-frame ones, dropping some. Of 390,000 or so clones listed, 90% are singletons. Sequenced sample: peripheral blood. Receptors originate from a man aged 18 to 30 with active or convalescent COVID-19.

The CDR3 loop reads CASKAGGWGTDTQYF. In nucleotides, the CDR3 is TGTGCCAGCAAAGCAGGGGGGTGGGGCACAGATACGCAGTATTTT. V and J are TRBV6-5 and TRBJ2-3, with D possibly TRBD1 on 7 matching bases. This CDR3 has 15 residues. Germline CDR1 MNHEY, CDR2 SVGAGI. Trimming pared 7 bases from V and 1 base from J, leaving 15 bases between.

The chain combines TRBV7-2 with TRBJ2-7; D might be TRBD1 (6 bases). Trimming left V 5 bases short and J 6 bases short, with 20 bases between. Germline lookup yields CDR1 SGHTA and CDR2 FQGNSA. CDR3 length: 15 residues. The CDR3 DNA sequence: TGTGCCAGCAGCCATGGGACATTTGAAGTGGGCGAGCAGTACTTC. It specifies CASSHGTFEVGEQYF.

The chain carries TRBV7-9 and TRBJ1-1; 7 positions match TRBD1. The CDR3 sequence is 14 residues long. V was clipped by 4 bases and J by 1 base; unmatched bases: 3. Germline CDR1 is SEHNR and CDR2 is FQNEAQ (reference sequence). CDR3 DNA sequence: TGTGCCAGCAGCTCCAGGGGGGAGAACACTGAAGCTTTCTTT. Protein product: CASSSRGENTEAFF.

The genes are TRBV27 and TRBJ1-3; TRBD1 might be the D (5 bases). The V end was cut by 8 bases, the J end by 2 bases, with 7 bases between. The V gene's germline CDR1 is MNHEY and CDR2 SMNVEV (reference sequence). The CDR3 spans 12 residues. The CDR3 sequence: CASQGPGNTIYF. CDR3 bases: TGTGCCAGCCAGGGTCCTGGAAACACCATATATTTT.

About this clone: Other DNA sequences in this sample translate to the same CDR3. The genes are TRBV2 and TRBJ1-5; D not resolved. This CDR3 is 13 amino acids long. The germline V and J ends were trimmed by 6 bases and 0 bases, with 6 bases remaining between them. Germline CDR1 reads SNHLY; CDR2 reads FYNNEI. CDR3 sequence: CASSRYSNQPQHF. In nucleotides, the CDR3 is TGTGCCAGCAGCCGGTATAGCAATCAGCCCCAGCATTTT.

This rearrangement joins TRBV27 to TRBJ1-1; perhaps TRBD1 as D (6 bases). The germline CDR1 and CDR2 sequences are MNHEY and SMNVEV (reference sequence). Trimming took off 4 bases at V and 0 bases at J, with 9 bases between the two ends. The CDR3 is made up of 14 amino acids. This CDR3 reads CASSYGQLNTEAFF. In nucleotides, the CDR3 is TGTGCCAGCAGTTACGGACAGCTGAACACTGAAGCTTTCTTT.

The chain has TRBV6-1 and TRBJ1-5; 9 nucleotides match TRBD1. The CDR3 is made up of 15 amino acids. The ends lost 1 base at V and 7 bases at J; junction bases unmatched: 5. Germline assignment: CDR1 MNHNS and CDR2 SASEGT. CDR3 protein: CASSEGDRVAQPQHF. CDR3 DNA: TGTGCCAGCAGTGAAGGGGACAGGGTTGCGCAGCCCCAGCATTTT.

This chain links TRBV11-3 with TRBJ2-7, with TRBD2 as a possible D gene (7 bases). Germline CDR1 reads SGHNT; CDR2 reads YENEEA. CDR3 length: 16 amino acids. Between the trimmed V and J ends, which lost 4 bases and 5 bases, there was a span of 21 bases. The CDR3 protein is CASSYLGGGSWNEQYF. The CDR3 region has the DNA TGTGCCAGCAGCTACCTAGGGGGGGGGTCTTGGAACGAGCAGTACTTC.

This clone was recorded only once. V is TRBV24-1 and J is TRBJ1-2, with a weak D call TRBD1 (6 bases). Germline V lookup: CDR1 KGHDR, CDR2 SFDVKD. V lost 4 bases and J lost 7, with 15 bases in between. This CDR3 is built from 14 residues. CDR3 nucleotide sequence: TGTGCCACCAGTGACCCTCCGGGACAAGCTGGCTACACCTTC. This codes for CATSDPPGQAGYTF.